This T cell receptor beta chain was captured by sequencing in a study of cytomegalovirus exposure and HLA in healthy donors. Study conclusions and caveats: A likely sequencing artifact accounted for one observed cluster of highly shared sequence variants.

A remark on this clone: Its antigen is not identified.

PCR was performed using 60 Vbeta and 13 Jbeta primers. TCRdb's table, derived via immunoSEQ multiplex PCR, lists solely in-frame clones and lacks some. The sample shows more than 65,000 clones, roughly 74% of them seen only once. The specimen was PBMCs. The receptor was isolated from a woman aged 60-75 years in good health and CMV-seropositive.

The CDR3 reads CASSFRGGLMNTEAFF. The DNA for the CDR3 is TGTGCCAGCAGTTTTCGCGGGGGCCTCATGAACACTGAAGCTTTCTTT. The V gene is TRBV27, the J gene TRBJ1-1; perhaps TRBD1 as D (6 bases). The V end lost 3 bases, the J end lost 0 bases, and 14 bases lay between the germline ends. The CDR3 is 16 residues long. Per the germline V gene, CDR1 is MNHEY and CDR2 is SMNVEV (reference sequence).